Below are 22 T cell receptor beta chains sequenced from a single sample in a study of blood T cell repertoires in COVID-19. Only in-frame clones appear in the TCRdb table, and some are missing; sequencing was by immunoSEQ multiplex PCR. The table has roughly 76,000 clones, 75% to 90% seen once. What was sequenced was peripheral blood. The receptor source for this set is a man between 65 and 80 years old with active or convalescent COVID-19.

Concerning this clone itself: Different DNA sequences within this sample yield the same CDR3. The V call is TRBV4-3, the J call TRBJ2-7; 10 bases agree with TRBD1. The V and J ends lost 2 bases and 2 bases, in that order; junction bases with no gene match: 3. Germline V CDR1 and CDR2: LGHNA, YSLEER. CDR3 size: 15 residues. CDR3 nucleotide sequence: TGCGCCAGCAGCCAATTGACAGGGGGCGCCTACGAGCAGTACTTC. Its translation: CASSQLTGGAYEQYF.

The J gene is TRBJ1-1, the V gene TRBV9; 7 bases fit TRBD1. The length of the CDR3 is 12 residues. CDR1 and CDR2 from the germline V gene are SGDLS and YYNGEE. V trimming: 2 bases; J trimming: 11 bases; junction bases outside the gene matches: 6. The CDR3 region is CASSVETGQAFF. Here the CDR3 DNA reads TGTGCCAGCAGCGTGGAGACGGGACAGGCTTTCTTT.

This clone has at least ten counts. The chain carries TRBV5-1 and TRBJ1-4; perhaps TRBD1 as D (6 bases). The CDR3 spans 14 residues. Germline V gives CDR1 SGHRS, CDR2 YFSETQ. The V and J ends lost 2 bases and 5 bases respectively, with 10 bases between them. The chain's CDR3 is CASSLQQGNEKLFF. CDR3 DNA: TGCGCCAGCAGCTTACAACAGGGAAATGAAAAACTGTTTTTT.

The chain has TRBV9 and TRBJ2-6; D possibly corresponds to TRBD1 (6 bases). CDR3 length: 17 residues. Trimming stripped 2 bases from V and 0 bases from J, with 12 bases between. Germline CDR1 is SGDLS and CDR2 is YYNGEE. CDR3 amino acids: CASSVQGGSSGANVLTF. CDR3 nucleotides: TGTGCCAGCAGCGTCCAAGGGGGTTCCTCTGGGGCCAACGTCCTGACTTTC.

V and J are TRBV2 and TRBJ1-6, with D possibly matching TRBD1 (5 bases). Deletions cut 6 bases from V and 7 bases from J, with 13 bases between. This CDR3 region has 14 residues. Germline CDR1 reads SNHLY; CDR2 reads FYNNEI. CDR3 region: CASSPGTWNSPLHF. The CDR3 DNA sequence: TGTGCCAGCAGCCCCGGGACTTGGAATTCACCCCTCCACTTT.

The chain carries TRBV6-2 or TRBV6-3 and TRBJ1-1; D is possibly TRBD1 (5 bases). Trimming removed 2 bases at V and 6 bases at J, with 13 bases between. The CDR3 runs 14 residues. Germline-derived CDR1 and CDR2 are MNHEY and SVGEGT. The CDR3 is CASSYGLQGSEAFF. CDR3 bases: TGTGCCAGCAGTTACGGTTTGCAGGGTTCTGAAGCTTTCTTT.

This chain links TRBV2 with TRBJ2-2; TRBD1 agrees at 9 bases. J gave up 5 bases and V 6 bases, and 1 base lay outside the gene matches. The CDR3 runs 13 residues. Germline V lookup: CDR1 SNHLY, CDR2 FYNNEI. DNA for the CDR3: TGTGCCAGCAGGGGACAGGGAACCGGGGAGCTGTTTTTT. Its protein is CASRGQGTGELFF.

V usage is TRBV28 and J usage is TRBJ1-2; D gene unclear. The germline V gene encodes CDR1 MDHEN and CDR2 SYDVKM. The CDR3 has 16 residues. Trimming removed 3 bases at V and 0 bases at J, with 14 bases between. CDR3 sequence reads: CASSFRAIYTNYGYTF. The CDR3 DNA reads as TGTGCCAGCAGTTTTCGAGCGATTTACACTAACTATGGCTACACCTTC.

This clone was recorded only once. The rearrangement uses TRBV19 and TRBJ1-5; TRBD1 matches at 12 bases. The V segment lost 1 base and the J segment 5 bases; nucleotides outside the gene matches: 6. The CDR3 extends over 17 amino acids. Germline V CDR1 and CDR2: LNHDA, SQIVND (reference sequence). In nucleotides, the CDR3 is TGTGCCAGTAGTATAGGAGGGGGACAGGGGGCTTATCAGCCCCAGCATTTT. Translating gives CASSIGGGQGAYQPQHF.

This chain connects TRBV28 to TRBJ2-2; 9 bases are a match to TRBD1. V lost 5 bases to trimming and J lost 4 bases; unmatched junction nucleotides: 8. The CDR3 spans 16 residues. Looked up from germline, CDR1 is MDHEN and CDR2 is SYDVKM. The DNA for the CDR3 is TGTGCCAGCAGTGGCCCGGGACAGGGCTTCACCGGGGAGCTGTTTTTT. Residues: CASSGPGQGFTGELFF.

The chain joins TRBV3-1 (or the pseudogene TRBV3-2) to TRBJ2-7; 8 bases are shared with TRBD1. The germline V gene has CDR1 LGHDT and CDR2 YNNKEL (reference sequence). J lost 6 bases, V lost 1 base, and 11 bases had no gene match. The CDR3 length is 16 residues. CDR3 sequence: CASSQARQGSRGEQYF. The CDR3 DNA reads TGTGCCAGCAGCCAAGCCCGACAGGGGTCCCGCGGCGAGCAGTACTTC.

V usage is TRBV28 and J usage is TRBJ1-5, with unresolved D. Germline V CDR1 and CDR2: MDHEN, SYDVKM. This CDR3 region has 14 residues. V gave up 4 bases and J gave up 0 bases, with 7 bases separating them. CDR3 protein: CASSYGISNQPQHF. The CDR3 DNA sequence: TGTGCCAGCAGTTACGGGATTAGCAATCAGCCCCAGCATTTT.

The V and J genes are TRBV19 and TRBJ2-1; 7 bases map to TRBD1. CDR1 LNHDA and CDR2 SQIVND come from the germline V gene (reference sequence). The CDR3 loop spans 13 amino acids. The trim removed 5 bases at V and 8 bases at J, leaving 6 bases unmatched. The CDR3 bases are TGTGCCAGTAGTGGAAGACAGGGCGATGAGCAGTTCTTC. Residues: CASSGRQGDEQFF.

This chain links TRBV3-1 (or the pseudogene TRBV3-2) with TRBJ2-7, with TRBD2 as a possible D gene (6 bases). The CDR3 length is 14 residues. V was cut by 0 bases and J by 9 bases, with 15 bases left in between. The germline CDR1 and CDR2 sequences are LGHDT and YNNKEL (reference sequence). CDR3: CASSQEGAGRGQYF. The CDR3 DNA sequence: TGTGCCAGCAGCCAAGAGGGAGCGGGTCGGGGGCAGTACTTC.

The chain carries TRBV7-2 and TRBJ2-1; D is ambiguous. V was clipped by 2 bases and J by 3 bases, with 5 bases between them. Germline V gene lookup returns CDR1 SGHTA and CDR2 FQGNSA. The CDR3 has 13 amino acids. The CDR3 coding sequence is TGTGCCAGCAGCTTACCCAGCTACAATGAGCAGTTCTTC. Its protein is CASSLPSYNEQFF. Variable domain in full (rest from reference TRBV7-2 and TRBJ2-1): GAGVSQSPSNKVTEKGKDVELRCDPISGHTALYWYRQSLGQGLEFLIYFQGNSAPDKSGLPSDRFSAERTGGSVSTLTIQRTQQEDSAVYLCASSLPSYNEQFFGPGTRLTVL.

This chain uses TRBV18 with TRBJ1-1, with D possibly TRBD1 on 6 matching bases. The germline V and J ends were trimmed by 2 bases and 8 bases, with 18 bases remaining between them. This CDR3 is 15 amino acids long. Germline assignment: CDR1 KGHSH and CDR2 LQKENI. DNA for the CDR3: TGTGCCAGCTCACCATCAGGGTCGGGCAGGGGAGAAGCTTTCTTT. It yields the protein CASSPSGSGRGEAFF. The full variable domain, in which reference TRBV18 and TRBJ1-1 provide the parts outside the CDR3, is NAGVMQNPRHLVRRRGQEARLRCSPMKGHSHVYWYRQLPEEGLKFMVYLQKENIIDESGMPKERFSAEFPKEGPSILRIQQVVRGDSAAYFCASSPSGSGRGEAFFGQGTRLTVV.

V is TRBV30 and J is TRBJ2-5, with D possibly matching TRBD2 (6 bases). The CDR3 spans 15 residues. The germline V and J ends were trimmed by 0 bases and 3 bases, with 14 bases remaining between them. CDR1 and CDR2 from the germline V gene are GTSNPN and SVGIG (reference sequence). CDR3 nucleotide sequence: TGTGCCTGGAGTGTATTTGCGGGGCGGAAAGAGACCCAGTACTTC. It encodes CAWSVFAGRKETQYF.

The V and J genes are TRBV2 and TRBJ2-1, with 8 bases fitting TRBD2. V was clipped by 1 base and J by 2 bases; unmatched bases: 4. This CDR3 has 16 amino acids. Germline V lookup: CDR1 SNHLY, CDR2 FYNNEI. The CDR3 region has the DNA TGTGCCAGCAGTGAAGACGCGCGGGGGGCCTACAATGAGCAGTTCTTC. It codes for CASSEDARGAYNEQFF.

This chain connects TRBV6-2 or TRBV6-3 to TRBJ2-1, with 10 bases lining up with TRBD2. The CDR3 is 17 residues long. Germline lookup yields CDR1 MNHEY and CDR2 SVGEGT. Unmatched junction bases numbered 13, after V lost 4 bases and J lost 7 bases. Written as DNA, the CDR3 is TGTGCCAGCAGTTTCGCTAGCGGGAGCCCCCGGCAGAATGAGCAGTTCTTC. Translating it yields CASSFASGSPRQNEQFF.

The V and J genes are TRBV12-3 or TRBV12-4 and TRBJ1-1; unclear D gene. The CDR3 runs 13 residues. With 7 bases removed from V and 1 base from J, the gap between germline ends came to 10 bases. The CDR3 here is CASTRQWNTEAFF. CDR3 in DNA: TGTGCCAGCACGCGGCAGTGGAACACTGAAGCTTTCTTT.

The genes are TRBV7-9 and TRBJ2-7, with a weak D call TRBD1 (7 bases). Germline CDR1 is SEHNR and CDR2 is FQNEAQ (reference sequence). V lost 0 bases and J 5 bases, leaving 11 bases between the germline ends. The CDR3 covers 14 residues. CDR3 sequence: CASSLAQGGNEQYF. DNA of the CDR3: TGTGCCAGCAGCTTAGCGCAGGGGGGCAACGAGCAGTACTTC.

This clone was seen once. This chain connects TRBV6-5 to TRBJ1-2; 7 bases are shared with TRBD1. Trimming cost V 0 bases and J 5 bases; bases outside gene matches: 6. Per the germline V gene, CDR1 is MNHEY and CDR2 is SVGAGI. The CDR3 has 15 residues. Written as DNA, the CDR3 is TGTGCCAGCAGTTACTCAGTAGGGGGCCGGTATGGCTACACCTTC. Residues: CASSYSVGGRYGYTF.